The 22 T cell receptor beta chains below come from one sample, sequenced in a study of cytomegalovirus exposure and HLA in healthy donors. It was with 60 Vbeta and 13 Jbeta primers that the PCR ran. Assay: immunoSEQ multiplex PCR; the TCRdb copy retains only in-frame clones and omits some. The data contain about 83,000 clones, roughly 81% of them singletons. The sample was PBMCs. Every receptor here comes from a woman aged 25 to 39 in good health and CMV-seronegative.

J is TRBJ1-2 and V is TRBV5-6, with 8 bases fitting TRBD1. Germline V lookup: CDR1 SGHDT, CDR2 YYEEEE. Germline trimming cut 2 bases from V and 0 bases from J; bases unmatched to any gene: 3. The CDR3 has 15 residues. CDR3: CASSLPTGANYGYTF. The CDR3 DNA is TGTGCCAGCAGCTTACCGACAGGGGCTAACTATGGCTACACCTTC. Complete variable domain (other parts from reference TRBV5-6 and TRBJ1-2): DAGVTQSPTHLIKTRGQQVTLRCSPKSGHDTVSWYQQALGQGPQFIFQYYEEEERQRGNFPDRFSGHQFPNYSSELNVNALLLGDSALYLCASSLPTGANYGYTFGSGTRLTVV.

V is TRBV11-3 and J is TRBJ1-1; D is unresolved. V was clipped by 1 base and J by 1 base, with 7 bases between them. CDR1 is SGHNT and CDR2 is YENEEA in the germline V gene. This CDR3 is 14 amino acids long. CDR3 DNA sequence: TGTGCCAGCAGCTTAGGACGGGGGAACACTGAAGCTTTCTTT. As protein: CASSLGRGNTEAFF.

The chain uses TRBV30 and TRBJ1-2; D ambiguous. CDR1 and CDR2 (germline): GTSNPN, SVGIG (reference sequence). This CDR3 is built from 18 residues. Trimming shortened V by 0 bases and J by 1 base, and 21 bases separated the two germline ends. CDR3 protein: CAWSVGPGRAPLNYGYTF. The CDR3 coding sequence is TGTGCCTGGAGTGTAGGGCCTGGGAGGGCCCCCCTTAACTATGGCTACACCTTC.

The chain uses TRBV5-4 and TRBJ2-7; 9 bases are shared with TRBD2. CDR3 length: 16 amino acids. V dropped 0 bases and J dropped 3; count of bases not matched to a gene: 7. CDR1 and CDR2 from the germline V gene are SGHNT and YYREEE (reference sequence). For the CDR3, the DNA is TGTGCCAGCAGCTTGGGTCTAGCGGGGCCAAACTACGAGCAGTACTTC. This sequence encodes CASSLGLAGPNYEQYF.

J is TRBJ2-7 and V is TRBV6-5; D is possibly TRBD2 (6 bases). This CDR3 has 13 residues. The germline V gene encodes CDR1 MNHEY and CDR2 SVGAGI. With 10 bases removed from V and 2 bases from J, the gap between germline ends came to 15 bases. CDR3 loop: CATQRESTYEQYF. The CDR3 DNA is TGTGCCACCCAACGGGAGAGCACCTACGAGCAGTACTTC.

This rearrangement joins TRBV11-3 to TRBJ2-2, with 7 bases that match TRBD2. The germline V gene has CDR1 SGHNT and CDR2 YENEEA. The J segment lost 4 bases and the V segment lost 4 bases, leaving 6 bases of the junction unmatched. This CDR3 has 15 residues. CDR3 bases: TGTGCCAGCAGCTCCGCTAGCGGAGGCACCGGGGAGCTGTTTTTT. Residues: CASSSASGGTGELFF.

This clone has a handful of counts. This CDR3 reads CASEAGGSYEQYF. CDR3 nucleotides: TGTGCCAGTGAAGCGGGAGGATCCTACGAGCAGTACTTC. The chain joins TRBV28 to TRBJ2-7; TRBD2 matches 9 bases. Trimming removed 9 bases from V and 1 base from J; junction bases left unmatched: 4. Germline V gene sequence: CDR1 MDHEN, CDR2 SYDVKM. The CDR3 consists of 13 residues. Using reference TRBV28 and TRBJ2-7 for the parts outside the CDR3, the full variable domain is DVKVTQSSRYLVKRTGEKVFLECVQDMDHENMFWYRQDPGLGLRLIYFSYDVKMKEKGDIPEGYSVSREKKERFSLILESASTNQTSMYLCASEAGGSYEQYFGPGTRLTVT.

The V gene is TRBV28, the J gene TRBJ1-3; D gene uncertain. Trimming took 2 bases from V and 0 from J, leaving 17 bases between them. The CDR3 is 18 amino acids. Germline V gene lookup returns CDR1 MDHEN and CDR2 SYDVKM. CDR3 loop: CASSLPRGGASSGNTIYF. In nucleotides, the CDR3 is TGTGCCAGCAGTTTACCCCGTGGAGGTGCCAGCTCTGGAAACACCATATATTTT.

Comment on this clone: The same CDR3 also results from other DNA sequences found in this sample. This chain links TRBV11-2 with TRBJ1-3; D might be TRBD1 (6 bases). The CDR3 length is 15 residues. Trimming left V 5 bases short and J 0 bases short, with 11 bases between. The V gene's germline CDR1 is SGHAT and CDR2 FQNNGV. The CDR3, as DNA: TGTGCCAGCAGCAGGGGGGGTAACTCTGGAAACACCATATATTTT. Its translation: CASSRGGNSGNTIYF.

This chain connects TRBV7-3 to TRBJ2-1; the D gene is possibly TRBD1 (6 bases). Trimming stripped 5 bases from V and 6 bases from J, with 14 bases between. The V gene's germline CDR1 is SGHTA and CDR2 FQGTGA. CDR3 length: 14 residues. The CDR3: CASSPGTWLNEQFF. For the CDR3, the DNA is TGTGCCAGCAGCCCCGGGACATGGCTCAATGAGCAGTTCTTC.

The rearrangement links TRBV10-2 to TRBJ2-2, with 11 bases aligning to TRBD2. The CDR3 covers 16 residues. Trimming took 6 bases from V and 4 from J; bases not matched to a gene: 7. Germline CDR1 WSHSY, CDR2 SAAADI. The CDR3 protein is CASRLAGGPGTGELFF. Written as DNA, the CDR3 is TGCGCCAGCAGATTAGCGGGAGGGCCCGGCACCGGGGAGCTGTTTTTT.

The J gene is TRBJ1-6, the V gene TRBV28; D unclear. There are 14 residues in the CDR3. Trimming cost V 7 bases and J 6 bases, with 13 bases left between them. CDR1 is MDHEN, CDR2 SYDVKM, per germline. The CDR3 protein is CASKPGQFNSPLHF. In DNA, the CDR3 is TGTGCCAGCAAGCCAGGCCAGTTTAATTCACCCCTCCACTTT.

This rearrangement joins TRBV9 to TRBJ1-2; 7 bases are a match to TRBD1. V dropped 3 bases and J dropped 4; count of bases not matched to a gene: 6. CDR1 is SGDLS, CDR2 YYNGEE, per germline. The CDR3 covers 14 residues. CDR3 loop: CASSGWGDSYGYTF. The CDR3, as DNA: TGTGCCAGCAGCGGCTGGGGGGACAGCTATGGCTACACCTTC.

This clone has more than one count but fewer than ten. V and J are TRBV28 and TRBJ2-7; D perhaps matches TRBD2 (6 bases). The germline V gene has CDR1 MDHEN and CDR2 SYDVKM. This CDR3 region has 16 residues. Trimming left V 2 bases short and J 6 bases short, with 20 bases between. In DNA, the CDR3 is TGTGCCAGCAGTTTAAATGGAGGGTACCGGTTAGGCGAGCAGTACTTC. It specifies CASSLNGGYRLGEQYF.

This chain connects TRBV19 to TRBJ2-1, with 7 bases identical to TRBD2. The CDR3 is 18 residues long. V gave up 5 bases and J gave up 8 bases; unmatched junction bases: 21. Per germline, CDR1 LNHDA and CDR2 SQIVND (reference sequence). The CDR3 loop reads CASSPVGGSHLGHYEQFF. Written as DNA, the CDR3 is TGTGCCAGTAGTCCCGTGGGAGGGAGTCATTTGGGTCATTATGAGCAGTTCTTC.

This clone occurred a few times. The V call is TRBV7-9, the J call TRBJ1-4, with TRBD1 matching 8 bases. In germline, CDR1 is SEHNR, CDR2 FQNEAQ (reference sequence). CDR3 size: 14 residues. The ends lost 5 bases at V and 4 bases at J; junction bases unmatched: 3. The CDR3 spells CASSPTGDNEKLFF. CDR3 DNA sequence: TGTGCCAGCAGCCCGACAGGGGATAATGAAAAACTGTTTTTT.

This chain links TRBV28 with TRBJ1-2, with D perhaps matching TRBD1 (5 bases). Trimming cost V 5 bases and J 5 bases, with 18 bases left between them. The CDR3 covers 15 residues. The germline V gene encodes CDR1 MDHEN and CDR2 SYDVKM. This chain's CDR3 is CASSLYPPGRYGYTF. Here the CDR3 DNA reads TGTGCCAGCAGTCTTTATCCCCCAGGGCGATATGGCTACACCTTC.

The genes are TRBV6-5 and TRBJ2-5; TRBD2 might be the D (6 bases). Judging by the DNA end, TRBJ2-7 fits better; the J call may be wrong. CDR1 is MNHEY, CDR2 SVGAGI, per germline. This CDR3 spans 14 amino acids. CDR3 protein: CASSSSSESYEQYF. As DNA, the CDR3 is TGTGCCAGCAGTTCGTCTAGCGAGTCCTACGAGCAGTACTTC.

About this clone: Sequence at one end of the junction differs from germline and may be a read error. CDR3 in amino acids: CSSSLFLGGRSYEKLFF. Here the CDR3 DNA reads TGTTCCAGCAGCTTATTTCTCGGGGGGCGGTCGTATGAAAAACTGTTTTTT. The genes are TRBV7-9 and TRBJ1-4; D is possibly TRBD1 (6 bases). The germline V gene encodes CDR1 SEHNR and CDR2 FQNEAQ (reference sequence). The CDR3 length is 17 residues.

The chain uses TRBV11-3 and TRBJ2-2, with D possibly TRBD1 on 5 matching bases. The CDR3 length is 13 residues. The germline V gene has CDR1 SGHNT and CDR2 YENEEA. V lost 5 bases to trimming and J lost 4 bases, with 8 bases between them. For the CDR3, the DNA is TGTGCCAGCAGCCTCAGGGCCACCGGGGAGCTGTTTTTT. Translation gives CASSLRATGELFF.

This clone was detected only once. J is TRBJ2-5 and V is TRBV18, with a possible D match to TRBD1 (5 bases). V gave up 2 bases and J gave up 4 bases, with 14 bases separating them. CDR1 is KGHSH and CDR2 is LQKENI in the germline V gene. The CDR3 consists of 15 residues. This CDR3 is CASSPGRAFGETQYF. CDR3 DNA sequence: TGTGCCAGCTCACCAGGCAGGGCCTTCGGAGAGACCCAGTACTTC.

The gene calls are TRBV4-3 and TRBJ1-5, with D possibly being TRBD1 (6 bases). The CDR3 runs to 14 residues. The germline V gene has CDR1 LGHNA and CDR2 YSLEER. V lost 3 bases, J lost 1 base, and 7 bases lay in between. The CDR3 bases are TGCGCCAGCAGCCAGGGGGCCAGCAATCAGCCCCAGCATTTT. This codes for CASSQGASNQPQHF.